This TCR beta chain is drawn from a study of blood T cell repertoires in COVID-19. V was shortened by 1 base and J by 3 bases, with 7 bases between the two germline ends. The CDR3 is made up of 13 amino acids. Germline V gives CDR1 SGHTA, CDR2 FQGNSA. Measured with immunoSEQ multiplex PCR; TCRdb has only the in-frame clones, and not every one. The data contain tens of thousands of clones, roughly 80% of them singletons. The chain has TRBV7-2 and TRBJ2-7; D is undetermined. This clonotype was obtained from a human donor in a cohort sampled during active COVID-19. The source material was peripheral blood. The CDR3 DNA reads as TGTGCCAGCAGCTTAGGGCGGAGCTACGAGCAGTACTTC. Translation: CASSLGRSYEQYF.